This is a list of T cell receptor beta chains from one sample in a study of response to subunit inactivated influenza vaccine. TCRdb passed the RT-PCR reads through MiXCR, listing each CDR3 protein once. The table has some 850,000 distinct CDR3 sequences, around 18% seen once. Here the sequenced sample was PBMCs from blood, taken about 5 days after vaccination. These receptors were obtained from a man aged 45-65 years who received an inactivated influenza vaccine. CDR3s leave out the opening cysteine and the closing phenylalanine or tryptophan.

cdr3_aa | j_call | v_call
SAFQGINQPQH | TRBJ1-5 | TRBV20-1
ATSRDLREKLF | TRBJ1-4 | TRBV15
SARFGTANTGELF | TRBJ2-2 | TRBV20-1
ASSPRYTDTQY | TRBJ2-3 | TRBV6-1
ASSTPNYGYT | TRBJ1-2 | TRBV7-9
ASTSFLQVPDTQY | TRBJ2-3 | TRBV6-2/TRBV6-3
ASSGGLAGPYEQY | TRBJ2-7 | TRBV11-2
SVIQSYEQY | TRBJ2-7 | TRBV29-1
ASSLAGGQEQF | TRBJ2-1 | TRBV7-2
SAGTSGRAGTDTQY | TRBJ2-3 | TRBV20-1
ASSQDSLGGYT | TRBJ1-2 | TRBV5-1
ASSSVGGTNEKLF | TRBJ1-4 | TRBV12-3/TRBV12-4
ASSFDYLTGELF | TRBJ2-2 | TRBV7-8
ASSQDGTGQYEQY | TRBJ2-7 | TRBV4-2
ASGDRRGWNNEQF | TRBJ2-1 | TRBV2
ASSLSQPGDQPQH | TRBJ1-5 | TRBV5-1
SGALGRDEQY | TRBJ2-7 | TRBV29-1
ASSLRQGRDEQF | TRBJ2-1 | TRBV11-2
ASSQEVETQY | TRBJ2-5 | TRBV18
ASSMDGNTEAF | TRBJ1-1 | TRBV6-6